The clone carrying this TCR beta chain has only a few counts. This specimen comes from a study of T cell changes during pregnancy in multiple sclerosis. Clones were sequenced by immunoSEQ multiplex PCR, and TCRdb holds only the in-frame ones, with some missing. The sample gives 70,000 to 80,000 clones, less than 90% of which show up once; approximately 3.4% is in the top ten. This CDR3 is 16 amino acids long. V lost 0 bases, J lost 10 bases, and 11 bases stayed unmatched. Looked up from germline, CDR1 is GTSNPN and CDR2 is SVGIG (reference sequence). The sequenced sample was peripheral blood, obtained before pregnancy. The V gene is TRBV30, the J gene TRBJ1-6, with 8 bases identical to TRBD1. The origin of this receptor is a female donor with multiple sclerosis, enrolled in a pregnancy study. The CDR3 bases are TGTGCCTGGAGTGTAATCGGTGGACAGGGCAGGTCACCCCTCCACTTT. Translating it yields CAWSVIGGQGRSPLHF.